The TCR beta chain under discussion was sequenced for a study of post-analysis software for immune sequencing data (dated by TCRdb to about 2015). Notes on the research overall: Disease courses on record covered relapsing-remitting, secondary progressive and progressive-relapsing multiple sclerosis, though some patients had no subtype annotation. The multiple sclerosis patient repertoires were compared with around ten previously published healthy control repertoires from donors aged roughly 6 to 27 years. A subset of samples was prepared in parallel using single-end sample barcoding, then pooled and co-amplified after Illumina adapter ligation. On the study overall, not on this receptor specifically: Roughly 5 TRBV segments, including TRBV5-6, TRBV5-1 and TRBV20-1, were significantly more frequent in patients than controls. When samples were clustered directly using the F measure, samples prepared in the same batch co-clustered strongly, which prompted a batch-effect correction. Compared with controls, multiple sclerosis patients had significantly lower normalized Chao1 diversity, a finding suggesting substantial peripheral T-cell clonal expansion. The control group was slightly older than the multiple sclerosis patient group.

This clonotype showed up just a few times. What this receptor recognizes is not known. Qualities for individual bases were not recorded, and no much larger clone is one base off. From cysteine to phenylalanine, the CDR3 is 16 amino acids long. The CDR3 DNA has 48 bases and is translated from base 1. CDR1 and CDR2, looked up from the germline V gene (reference sequence), are MNHNY and SVGAGI. V is clipped by 6 bases and J by 1 base, and the sequence between their germline boundaries is 18 bases long. The library was made by PCR. For sequencing, an Illumina HiSeq 2500 was employed. To reduce PCR and sequencing biases, unique molecular identifiers were built into the TCR beta cDNA libraries. About 500,000 cDNA molecules were obtained for every 1 to 10 million input T cells, so each molecule roughly corresponded to one T cell. Patient libraries were prepared and sequenced with the same protocol used for the earlier healthy control dataset. Within a given batch, samples were prepared together, multiplexed and sequenced on the same HiSeq lane. On the study's bioinformatics: Raw barcoded reads were processed with MIGEC, discarding single-read molecular identifier groups before consensus assembly and CDR3 extraction. VDJtools was used for post-analysis of the clonotype tables, and diversity was normalized by down-sampling every dataset to the size of the smallest sample. In repertoire overlap clustering, CDR3 amino acid sequences, but not nucleotide sequences, were matched to correct batch-related cross-sample contamination. The public reads were reprocessed in TCRdb via fastp at Q25 and MiXCR, keeping in-frame beta chains. Identical CDR3 proteins give one entry, which carries the most common genes and DNA. The V and J calls follow TCRdb's processing rather than the paper's. The sample table shows 800,000 to 950,000 distinct CDR3 sequences, and roughly 50% are seen once. The ten largest clones capture 4% to 5.5% of the sample.

TCR beta repertoires were profiled from peripheral blood of approximately 13 young patients with multiple sclerosis to demonstrate the VDJtools post-analysis software. The patients with multiple sclerosis were children and adolescents between roughly 6 and 17 years of age. The receptor was derived from a girl between 5 and 17 years old with multiple sclerosis. The source material was blood. The rearrangement joined TRBV6-6 to TRBJ2-5; the D element might be TRBD1 or TRBD2, as each aligns at 5 bases. The CDR3 reads as follows: CASRSLPGRIQETQYF. In nucleotide form, the sequence is TGTGCCAGCAGGTCCCTCCCGGGACGGATCCAAGAGACCCAGTACTTC.